This T cell receptor beta chain was recovered during a study of blood T cell repertoires in COVID-19. The data were produced by immunoSEQ multiplex PCR, yet TCRdb's version contains in-frame clones alone and is incomplete. This table has approximately 64,000 clones, just over 85% appearing once. Trimming stripped 0 bases from V and 5 bases from J, with 11 bases between. Germline V gives CDR1 SGDLS, CDR2 YYNGEE. CDR3 length: 15 amino acids. The TCR was taken from a woman in her sixties with COVID-19, enrolled during active disease. The chain carries TRBV9 and TRBJ1-4, with unresolved D. Sequenced: peripheral blood. The CDR3 sequence is CASSVDPGQNEKLFF. The CDR3 nucleotides read TGTGCCAGCAGCGTAGACCCAGGCCAGAATGAAAAACTGTTTTTT.